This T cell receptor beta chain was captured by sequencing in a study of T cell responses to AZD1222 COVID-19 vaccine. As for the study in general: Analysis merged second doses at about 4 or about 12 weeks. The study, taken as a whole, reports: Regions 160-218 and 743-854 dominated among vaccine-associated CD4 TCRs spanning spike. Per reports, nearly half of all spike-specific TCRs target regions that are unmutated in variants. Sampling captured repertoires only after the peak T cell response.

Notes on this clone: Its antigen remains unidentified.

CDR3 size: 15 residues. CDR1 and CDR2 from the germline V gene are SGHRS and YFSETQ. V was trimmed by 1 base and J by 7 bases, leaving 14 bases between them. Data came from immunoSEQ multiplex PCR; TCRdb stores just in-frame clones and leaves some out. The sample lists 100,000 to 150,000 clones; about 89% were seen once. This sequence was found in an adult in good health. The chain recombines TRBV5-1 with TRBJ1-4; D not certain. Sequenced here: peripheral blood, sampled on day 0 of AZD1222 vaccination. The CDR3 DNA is TGCGCCAGCAGCTTGCAAAGGGCCTCGGGTGAAAAACTGTTTTTT. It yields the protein CASSLQRASGEKLFF.